The 17 T cell receptor beta chains below all came from one sample that was sequenced in a study of blood T cells in healthy people across ages. The authors ran a second PCR of about 6 to 11 cycles using a sample-barcoded 5' primer and a J-beta primer mix. MiXCR, run by TCRdb on the 5' RACE reads, gives a single entry per CDR3 protein. The sample shows approximately 800,000 distinct CDR3 sequences, approximately 35% of them seen only once. Sequencing was performed on blood. The receptors here all came from a man aged 18 to 35 in good health.

V is TRBV29-1 and J is TRBJ2-7; possibly TRBD1 or TRBD2 for D (5 bases each). CDR1 is SQVTM, CDR2 ANQGSEA, per germline. This CDR3 is built from 18 residues. V lost 5 bases, J lost 7 bases, and 33 bases lay in between. The CDR3 reads CSVRAGLTVTKSYNEQYF. CDR3 in DNA: TGCAGCGTTCGGGCCGGACTGACAGTTACAAAGAGTTACAATGAGCAGTACTTC.

This clonotype was seen a handful of times. The chain combines TRBV9 with TRBJ2-7; the D is unclear. CDR3 length: 15 residues. Trimming removed 0 bases at V and 7 bases at J, with 17 bases between. Germline CDR1 and CDR2: SGDLS and YYNGEE. CDR3 sequence (DNA): TGTGCCAGCAGCGTAGGATCCCGGACGACGCAGGAGCAGTACTTC. Translation: CASSVGSRTTQEQYF. The whole variable domain, filled in from reference TRBV9 and TRBJ2-7, reads DSGVTQTPKHLITATGQRVTLRCSPRSGDLSVYWYQQSLDQGLQFLIQYYNGEERAKGNILERFSAQQFPDLHSELNLSSLELGDSALYFCASSVGSRTTQEQYFGPGTRLTVT.

Comments on this clonotype: One base away lies a much larger clone, so this may be a sequencing read error. J is TRBJ2-1 and V is TRBV5-5, with D possibly matching TRBD1 (5 bases). The CDR3 is made up of 15 amino acids. Germline V gene data show CDR1 as SGHKS and CDR2 as YYEKEE (reference sequence). The CDR3 DNA reads TGTGCCAGCAGCTTCAGGGCAGTCTCCTACAGTGAGCAGTTCTTC. Translating it yields CASSFRAVSYSEQFF.

The CDR3 DNA sequence: TGTGCCAGCAGTCCCGGGGACGGTTACAATGAGCAGTACTTC. Translated: CASSPGDGYNEQYF. The J gene is TRBJ2-7, the V gene TRBV12-3 or TRBV12-4, with D perhaps matching TRBD1 or TRBD2 (5 bases each). The V gene lost 5 bases and the J gene lost 7 bases, with 18 bases spanning the gap. The CDR3 is made up of 14 amino acids.

This clonotype was observed many times. The chain carries TRBV20-1 and TRBJ2-3; 7 bases agree with TRBD1. The germline V gene has CDR1 DFQATT and CDR2 SNEGSKA (reference sequence). V dropped 6 bases and J dropped 0; count of bases not matched to a gene: 6. The CDR3 is made up of 14 amino acids. Written as DNA, the CDR3 is TGCAGTGCACCCCGACAGGGCAGCACAGATACGCAGTATTTT. Protein sequence: CSAPRQGSTDTQYF.

The rearrangement joins TRBV6-5 to TRBJ1-1, with unresolved D. This CDR3 spans 11 amino acids. Trimming left V 7 bases short and J 6 bases short, with 9 bases between. The germline CDR1 and CDR2 sequences are MNHEY and SVGAGI. CDR3 nucleotide sequence: TGTGCCAGCAATTCAGGCCCTGAAGCTTTCTTT. Its protein is CASNSGPEAFF.

This clonotype was seen at least ten times. This chain links TRBV12-3 or TRBV12-4 with TRBJ2-1; 7 bases align to TRBD1. The CDR3 sequence is 13 residues long. With 3 bases clipped from V and 6 bases from J, the junction kept 2 bases outside the gene matches. Here the CDR3 reads CASSFAGGNEQFF. The CDR3 bases are TGTGCCAGCAGTTTTGCAGGGGGCAATGAGCAGTTCTTC.

The chain links TRBV5-1 to TRBJ2-1; 10 bases agree with TRBD2. Unmatched junction bases numbered 8, after V lost 4 bases and J lost 7 bases. This CDR3 contains 15 residues. The germline CDR1 and CDR2 sequences are SGHRS and YFSETQ. The DNA of the CDR3 is TGCGCCAGCAGCGACGGTACTAGCGGGGTTAATGAGCAGTTCTTC. Its protein product is CASSDGTSGVNEQFF.

V gene TRBV4-3 combines with J gene TRBJ2-3; the D is unclear. V lost 0 bases and J lost 2, with 9 bases in between. The CDR3 length is 15 residues. Germline lookup yields CDR1 LGHNA and CDR2 YSLEER. The CDR3 region is CASSQDAVLTDTQYF. CDR3 sequence (DNA): TGCGCCAGCAGCCAAGATGCCGTCCTCACAGATACGCAGTATTTT.

In its sample, this clonotype was seen a few times. The J gene is TRBJ2-1, the V gene TRBV7-9; possibly TRBD2 for D (6 bases). Germline V gene lookup returns CDR1 SEHNR and CDR2 FQNEAQ (reference sequence). CDR3 length equals 14 residues. Trimming left V 1 base short and J 9 bases short, with 13 bases between. The CDR3 loop reads CASSLVSGGGEQFF. Here the CDR3 DNA reads TGTGCCAGCAGCTTAGTTAGTGGGGGAGGTGAGCAGTTCTTC.

This clonotype was observed a handful of times. The J gene is TRBJ1-1, the V gene TRBV13; TRBD1 matches at 7 bases. This CDR3 has 14 residues. V shed 7 bases and J 8 bases; nucleotides not matched to a gene: 13. CDR1 and CDR2 from the germline V gene are PRHDT and FYEKMQ (reference sequence). CDR3 DNA: TGTGCCAGCACCCCTGGTAGGGGGCTCGGGGAAGCTTTCTTT. Encoded protein: CASTPGRGLGEAFF.

The sample holds a few counts of this clonotype. CDR3 bases: TGTGCCAGCAGTACCCCTTATGCTAGCGGGGGGGACAATGAGCAGTTCTTC. Translation: CASSTPYASGGDNEQFF. The gene calls are TRBV5-6 and TRBJ2-1; 12 bases line up with TRBD2. Looked up from germline, CDR1 is SGHDT and CDR2 is YYEEEE. The ends lost 5 bases at V and 5 bases at J; junction bases unmatched: 11. The length of the CDR3 is 17 residues.

The chain uses TRBV4-1 and TRBJ2-7; D uncertain. V gave up 0 bases and J gave up 3 bases, with 6 bases separating them. Germline V gene data show CDR1 as MGHRA and CDR2 as YSYEKL. The CDR3 has 13 amino acids. The CDR3 loop is CASSQDPFYEQYF. CDR3 coding DNA: TGCGCCAGCAGCCAAGATCCGTTCTACGAGCAGTACTTC.

This sequence joins TRBV7-9 and TRBJ2-7, with no clear D. V lost 7 bases, J lost 0 bases, and 19 bases lay in between. CDR3 length: 16 residues. CDR1 is SEHNR and CDR2 is FQNEAQ in the germline V gene (reference sequence). The CDR3 nucleotides read TGTGCCAGCACTCCCGGCCGGGCGACGAGCTCCTACGAGCAGTACTTC. Its protein is CASTPGRATSSYEQYF.

V gene TRBV4-3 combines with J gene TRBJ2-5; 12 bases match TRBD1. Trimming removed 6 bases from V and 11 bases from J; junction bases left unmatched: 13. The CDR3 extends over 15 amino acids. Germline loops: CDR1 LGHNA, CDR2 YSLEER. CDR3 nucleotides: TGCGCCAGCAGTCAGGGACAGGGGGCTTACAATGAGCAGTACTTC. Translated, it gives CASSQGQGAYNEQYF.

The chain recombines TRBV12-3 or TRBV12-4 with TRBJ2-3, with TRBD1 matching over 8 bases. Germline trimming cut 5 bases from V and 2 bases from J; bases unmatched to any gene: 9. This CDR3 has 16 amino acids. CDR3 loop: CASSTRQGTITDTQYF. The CDR3 coding sequence is TGTGCCAGCAGTACGCGACAGGGGACGATCACAGATACGCAGTATTTT.

The V gene is TRBV7-2, the J gene TRBJ2-3, with D possibly matching TRBD2 (7 bases). The germline V and J ends were trimmed by 2 bases and 5 bases, with 14 bases remaining between them. The CDR3 is 15 amino acids. CDR1 and CDR2 (germline): SGHTA, FQGNSA. The CDR3 reads CASSLSWGGQDTQYF. In DNA, the CDR3 is TGTGCCAGCAGCTTATCATGGGGGGGACAAGATACGCAGTATTTT.